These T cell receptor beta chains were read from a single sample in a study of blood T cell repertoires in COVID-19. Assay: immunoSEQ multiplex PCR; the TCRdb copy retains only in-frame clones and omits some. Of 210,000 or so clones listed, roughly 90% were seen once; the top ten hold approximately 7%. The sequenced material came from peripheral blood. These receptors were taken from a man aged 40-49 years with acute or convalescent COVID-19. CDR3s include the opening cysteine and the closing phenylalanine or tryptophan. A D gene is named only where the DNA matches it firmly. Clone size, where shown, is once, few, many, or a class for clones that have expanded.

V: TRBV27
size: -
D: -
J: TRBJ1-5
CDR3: CASSLSQRGLGQPQHF
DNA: TGTGCCAGCAGTTTGAGTCAAAGGGGCTTGGGTCAGCCCCAGCATTTT

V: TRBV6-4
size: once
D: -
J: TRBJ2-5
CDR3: CASSDGTTGTQYF
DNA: TGTGCCAGCAGTGACGGGACAACAGGGACCCAGTACTTC

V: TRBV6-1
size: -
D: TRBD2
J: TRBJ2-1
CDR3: CASSELAGGDYNEQFF
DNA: TGTGCCAGCAGTGAGCTAGCGGGGGGCGACTACAATGAGCAGTTCTTC

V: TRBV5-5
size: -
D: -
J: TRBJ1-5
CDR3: CASSPRGSGNQPQHF
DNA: TGTGCCAGCAGCCCCCGGGGGTCGGGCAATCAGCCCCAGCATTTT

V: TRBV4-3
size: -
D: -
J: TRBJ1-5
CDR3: CASSQVGGPQHF
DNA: TGCGCCAGCAGCCAAGTGGGGGGGCCCCAGCATTTT

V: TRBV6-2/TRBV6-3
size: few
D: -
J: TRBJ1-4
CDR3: CASSKLRGRLFF
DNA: TGTGCCAGCAGTAAACTCCGGGGGAGACTGTTTTTT

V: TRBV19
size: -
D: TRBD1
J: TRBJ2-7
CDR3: CASSIARTGRSEQYF
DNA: TGTGCCAGTAGTATAGCGCGGACAGGGAGGTCCGAGCAGTACTTC

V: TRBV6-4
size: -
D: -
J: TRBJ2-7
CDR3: CASSISCEQYF
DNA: TGTGCCAGCAGTATTTCCTGCGAGCAGTACTTC

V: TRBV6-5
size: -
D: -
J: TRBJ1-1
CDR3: CASSYGQTLNTEAFF
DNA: TGTGCCAGCAGTTATGGGCAGACCTTGAACACTGAAGCTTTCTTT

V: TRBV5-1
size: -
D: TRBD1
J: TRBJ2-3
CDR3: CASSLAQQGDTQYF
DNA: TGCGCCAGCAGCTTGGCCCAACAGGGGGATACGCAGTATTTT

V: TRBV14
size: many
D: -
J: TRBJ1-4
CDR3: CASSQEAGPGEKLFF
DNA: TGTGCCAGCAGCCAAGAAGCGGGCCCGGGAGAAAAACTGTTTTTT

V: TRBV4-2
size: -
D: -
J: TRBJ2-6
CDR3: CASSRGQPSGANVLTF
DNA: TGTGCCAGCAGCCGAGGACAGCCCTCTGGGGCCAACGTCCTGACTTTC

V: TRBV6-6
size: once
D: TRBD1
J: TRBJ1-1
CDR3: CASRWTGRKNTEAFF
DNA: TGTGCCAGCAGGTGGACAGGGCGAAAGAACACTGAAGCTTTCTTT

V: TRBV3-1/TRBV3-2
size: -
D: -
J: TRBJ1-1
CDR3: CASSQDDRIKRAFF
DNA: TGTGCCAGCAGCCAAGATGACCGGATCAAGAGGGCTTTCTTT

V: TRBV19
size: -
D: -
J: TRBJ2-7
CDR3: CASKTSYPSYEQYF
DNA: TGTGCCAGTAAGACTAGTTATCCGTCGTACGAGCAGTACTTC

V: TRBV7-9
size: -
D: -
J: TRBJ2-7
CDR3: CASSLGSNEQYF
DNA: TGTGCCAGCAGCTTAGGGAGCAACGAGCAGTACTTC

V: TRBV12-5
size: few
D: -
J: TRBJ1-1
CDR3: CASGSQGGTEAFF
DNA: TGTGCTAGTGGTTCACAGGGTGGAACTGAAGCTTTCTTT

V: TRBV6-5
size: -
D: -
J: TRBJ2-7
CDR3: CASSYPQALEQYF
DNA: TGTGCCAGCAGTTACCCACAGGCCCTGGAGCAGTACTTC

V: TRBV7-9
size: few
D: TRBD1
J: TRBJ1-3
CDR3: CASSDSTGTGNTIYF
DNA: TGTGCCAGCAGCGACTCGACAGGGACTGGAAACACCATATATTTT

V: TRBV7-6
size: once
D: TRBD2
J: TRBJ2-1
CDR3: CASSLAPAGRGGSYNEQFF
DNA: TGTGCCAGCAGCTTAGCCCCCGCTGGGCGGGGGGGCTCCTACAATGAGCAGTTCTTC

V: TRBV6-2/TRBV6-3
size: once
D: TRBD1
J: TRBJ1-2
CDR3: CASSASGTGIFGYTF
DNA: TGTGCCAGCAGTGCATCCGGGACAGGTATATTCGGCTACACCTTC

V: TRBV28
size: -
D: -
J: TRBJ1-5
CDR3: CASSLVQASNQPQHF
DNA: TGTGCCAGCAGTTTAGTACAGGCAAGCAATCAGCCCCAGCATTTT

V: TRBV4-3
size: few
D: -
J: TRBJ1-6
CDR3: CASSQDVGDRDPGALHF
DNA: TGCGCCAGCAGCCAAGATGTGGGGGACCGGGACCCAGGGGCCCTCCACTTT

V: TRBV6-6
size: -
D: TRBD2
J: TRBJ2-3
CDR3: CASSQLRSGGGTDTQYF
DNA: TGTGCCAGCAGTCAACTACGGAGCGGGGGGGGCACAGATACGCAGTATTTT